This T cell receptor beta chain was sequenced during a study of CD8 T cells in ankylosing spondylitis. Points from the study as a whole: As reported, disease-linked clones showed significant enrichment in matched ankylosing spondylitis synovial fluid.

Scientists made TCR beta libraries using quantitative 5'-RACE with molecular barcodes. TCRdb re-called the 5' RACE reads with MiXCR, one entry per CDR3 protein. The data show hundreds of thousands of distinct CDR3 sequences, with about 11% seen just once and less than 25% held by the top ten. The CDR3 loop spans 15 amino acids. The V segment lost 5 bases and the J segment 0 bases; nucleotides outside the gene matches: 5. The germline V gene has CDR1 SGHVS and CDR2 FQNEAQ. On this clonotype: The antigen is undetermined.

The V gene is TRBV7-8, the J gene TRBJ2-7, with 9 positions matching TRBD1. The TCR comes from a male donor with ankylosing spondylitis or in good health (not recorded which). Sequenced: blood, either unsorted or a sorted T cell fraction (not recorded which). CDR3: CASSLGTGLSYEQYF. For the CDR3, the DNA is TGTGCCAGCAGCCTAGGGACAGGGCTCTCCTACGAGCAGTACTTC.